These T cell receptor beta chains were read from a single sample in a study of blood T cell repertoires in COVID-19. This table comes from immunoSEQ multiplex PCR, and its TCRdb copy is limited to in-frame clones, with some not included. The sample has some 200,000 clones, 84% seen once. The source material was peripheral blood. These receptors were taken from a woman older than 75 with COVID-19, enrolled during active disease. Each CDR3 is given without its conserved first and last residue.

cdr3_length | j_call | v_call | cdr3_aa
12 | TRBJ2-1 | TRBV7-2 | ASSAGQLYNEQF
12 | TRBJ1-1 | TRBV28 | ASSLEVVNTEAF
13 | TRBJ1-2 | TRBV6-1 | ASSEQQGLGYGYT
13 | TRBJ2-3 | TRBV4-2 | ASSQEYRGADTQY
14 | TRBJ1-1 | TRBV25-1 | ASSGYGTGGNTEAF
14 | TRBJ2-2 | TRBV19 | ASSIWAGSNTGELF
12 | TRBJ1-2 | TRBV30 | AWSGISGNYGYT
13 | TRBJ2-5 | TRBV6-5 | ASSRTGGARETQY
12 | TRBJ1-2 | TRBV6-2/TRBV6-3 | ASSYSTANYGYT
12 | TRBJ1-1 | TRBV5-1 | ASSPTGTETEAF
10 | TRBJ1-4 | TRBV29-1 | SSKGGDEKLF
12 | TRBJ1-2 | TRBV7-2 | ASSSRQGDDGYT
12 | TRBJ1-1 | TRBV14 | ASSQDRGGAEAF
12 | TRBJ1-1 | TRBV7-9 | ASSLTGKNTEAF
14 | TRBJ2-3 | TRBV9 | ASSEDAWREGITQY
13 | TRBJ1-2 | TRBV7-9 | ASSPGQGAAYGYT
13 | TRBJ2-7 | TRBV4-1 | ASSFAATSDYEQY
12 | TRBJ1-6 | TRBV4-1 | ASSPRGENSPLH
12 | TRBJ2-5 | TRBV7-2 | ASSAQGAGETQY
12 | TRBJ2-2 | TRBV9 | ASSPRGAGGELF
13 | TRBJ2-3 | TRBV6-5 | ASRFSGAGTDTQY
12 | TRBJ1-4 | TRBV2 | ASRSGTGNEKLF
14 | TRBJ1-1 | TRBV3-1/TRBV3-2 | ASSQVMRTGGTEAF
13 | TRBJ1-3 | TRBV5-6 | ASSRWTGPGNTIY
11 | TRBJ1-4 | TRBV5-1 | ASRVQGSEKLF
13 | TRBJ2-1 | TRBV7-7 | ASSLAIAVYNEQF
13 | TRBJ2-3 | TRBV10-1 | ASSGSGGSTDTQY
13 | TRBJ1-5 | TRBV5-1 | ASRMSPRGNQPQH
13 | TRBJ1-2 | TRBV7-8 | ASSPRAGQGSDYT
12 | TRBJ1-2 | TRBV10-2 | ASSPTGPSYGYT
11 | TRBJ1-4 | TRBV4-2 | ASSQDGGGKLF
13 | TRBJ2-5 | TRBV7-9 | ASSSGGQVGETQY
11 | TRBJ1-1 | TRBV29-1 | SARTGLNTEAF
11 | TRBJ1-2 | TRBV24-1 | ATGQSGDYGYT
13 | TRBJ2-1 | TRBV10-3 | AISESVASYNEQF
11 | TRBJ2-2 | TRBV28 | ASRETDTGELF
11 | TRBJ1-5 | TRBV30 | AWSTGTNQPQH
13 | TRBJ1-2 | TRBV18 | ASSPRQGDNYGYT
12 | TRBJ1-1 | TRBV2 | ASSQQGQGTEAF
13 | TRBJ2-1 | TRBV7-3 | ASSFMASSYNEQF
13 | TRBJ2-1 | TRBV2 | ASSSERGTYNEQF
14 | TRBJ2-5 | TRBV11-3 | ASSPGTSGGRETQY
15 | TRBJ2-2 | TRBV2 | ASTRQLAGVNTGELF
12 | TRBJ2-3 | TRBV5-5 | ASSFNGGTDTQY
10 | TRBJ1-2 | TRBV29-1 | SGGPEGYGYT
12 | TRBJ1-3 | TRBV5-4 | ASSFGSSGNTIY
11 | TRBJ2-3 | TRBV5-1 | ASSPDRADTQY
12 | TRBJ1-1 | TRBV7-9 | ASRLLAGYTEAF
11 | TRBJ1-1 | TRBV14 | ASSLQGNTEAF
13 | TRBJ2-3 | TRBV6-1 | ASSEERGNLHTQY